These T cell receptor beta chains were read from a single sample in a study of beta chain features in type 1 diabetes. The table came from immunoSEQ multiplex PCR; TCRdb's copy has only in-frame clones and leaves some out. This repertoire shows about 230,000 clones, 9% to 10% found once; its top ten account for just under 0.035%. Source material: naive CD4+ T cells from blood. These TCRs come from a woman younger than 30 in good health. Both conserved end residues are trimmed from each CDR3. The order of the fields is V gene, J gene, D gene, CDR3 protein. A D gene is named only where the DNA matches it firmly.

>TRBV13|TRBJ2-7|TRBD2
ASSRTSASYEQY
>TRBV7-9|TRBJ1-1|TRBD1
ASSLVSRDRGGITEAF
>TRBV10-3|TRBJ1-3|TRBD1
AISSDRTSGNTIY
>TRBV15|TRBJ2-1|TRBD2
ATSREPTSFGF
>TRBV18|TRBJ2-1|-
ASSLSEITYNEQF
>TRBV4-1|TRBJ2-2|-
ASSQDLDSANTGELF
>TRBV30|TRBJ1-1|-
AYLQGEAF
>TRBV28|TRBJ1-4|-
ASSPREKLF
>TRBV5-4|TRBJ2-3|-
ASSLDSPDTQY
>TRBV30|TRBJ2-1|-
AWVLGTSGFGQF
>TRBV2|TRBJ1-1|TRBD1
ASNTRGDTEAF
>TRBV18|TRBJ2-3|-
ASSPRSLLRGTQY
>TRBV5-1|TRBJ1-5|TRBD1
ASSPTGGAGQPQH
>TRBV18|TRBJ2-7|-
ASSPRAGEGEQY
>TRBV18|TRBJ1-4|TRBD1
ASSPQQGAIEKLF
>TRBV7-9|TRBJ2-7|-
ASSLGAGGTYEQY
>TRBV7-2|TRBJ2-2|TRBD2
ASRPSGRSTGELF
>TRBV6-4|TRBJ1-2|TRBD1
ASSPSTGTYYGYT
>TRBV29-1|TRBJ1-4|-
SVVGGSNEKLF
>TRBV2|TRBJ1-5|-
ASSDADRFQPQH
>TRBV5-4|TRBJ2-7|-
ASRQGGAGNFYEQY
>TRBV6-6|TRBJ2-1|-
ASSRRGPSYNEQF
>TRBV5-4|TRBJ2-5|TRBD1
ASSRDSVQETQY
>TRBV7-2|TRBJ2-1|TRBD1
ASSLTGTANEQF
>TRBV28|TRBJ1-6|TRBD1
ASSSGQGNSPLH
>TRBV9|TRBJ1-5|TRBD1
ASSVGRTGVGQPQH
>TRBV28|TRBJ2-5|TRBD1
ASTTPLGGTETQY
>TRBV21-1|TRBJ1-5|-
ASSNYTGGNQPQH
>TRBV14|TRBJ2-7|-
ASSPDRIYEQY
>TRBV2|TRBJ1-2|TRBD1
ASRETGPYGYT
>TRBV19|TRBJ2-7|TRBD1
ASSRDRGYEQY
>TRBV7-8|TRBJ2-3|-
ASSLRTDTQY
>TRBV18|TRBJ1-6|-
ASSLLESGNNSPLH
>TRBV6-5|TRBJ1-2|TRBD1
ATALDLTGDGYT